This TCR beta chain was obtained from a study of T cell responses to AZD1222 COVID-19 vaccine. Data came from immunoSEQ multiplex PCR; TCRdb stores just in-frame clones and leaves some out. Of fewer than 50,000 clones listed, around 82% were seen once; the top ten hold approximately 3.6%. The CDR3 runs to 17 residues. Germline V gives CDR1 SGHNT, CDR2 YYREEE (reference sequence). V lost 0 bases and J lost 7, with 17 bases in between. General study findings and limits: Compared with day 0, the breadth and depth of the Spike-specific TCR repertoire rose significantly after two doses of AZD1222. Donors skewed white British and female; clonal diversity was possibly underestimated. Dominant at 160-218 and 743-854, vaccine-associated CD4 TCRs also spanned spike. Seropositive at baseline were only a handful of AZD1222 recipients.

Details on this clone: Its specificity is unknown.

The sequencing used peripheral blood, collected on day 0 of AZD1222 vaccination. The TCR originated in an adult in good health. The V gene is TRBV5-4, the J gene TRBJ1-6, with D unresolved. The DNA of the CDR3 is TGTGCCAGCAGCTTGGGGGCAGCACCCGATACCAATTCACCCCTCCACTTT. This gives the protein CASSLGAAPDTNSPLHF.